The 20 T cell receptor beta chains below all came from one sample that was sequenced in a study of shared clonotypes between healthy human individuals. TCRdb's table, derived via immunoSEQ multiplex PCR, lists solely in-frame clones and lacks some. The sample yields about 2,500,000 clones, 85% to 95% seen once. The sequencing sample was made of naive CD4+ T cells sorted from blood. Subset here: CD45RA+ positively selected. These receptors originate from a man aged 18 to 30 in good health.

The V gene is TRBV27, the J gene TRBJ2-7; D might be TRBD1 or TRBD2, each matching 6 bases. V dropped 1 base and J dropped 0 bases, with 10 bases sitting between them. Germline CDR1 is MNHEY and CDR2 is SMNVEV (reference sequence). CDR3 length: 15 residues. Here the CDR3 DNA reads TGTGCCAGCAGTTTATTCGGGGGCGGCTCCTACGAGCAGTACTTC. Protein product: CASSLFGGGSYEQYF.

The chain carries TRBV5-3 and TRBJ1-5, with unresolved D. Being an ORF, TRBV5-3 has a function that is uncertain. This CDR3 spans 14 amino acids. Trimming stripped 1 base from V and 5 bases from J, with 10 bases between. Here the CDR3 DNA reads TGTGCCAGAAGCTTGATTACAGAAGATCAGCCCCAGCATTTT. Amino acids: CARSLITEDQPQHF.

The CDR3 spells CASSRGLAGGSGELFF. The CDR3 DNA follows: TGTGCCAGCAGCCGAGGACTAGCGGGGGGTTCCGGGGAGCTGTTTTTT. This chain links TRBV7-9 with TRBJ2-2; 14 bases map to TRBD2. CDR1 SEHNR and CDR2 FQNEAQ come from the germline V gene (reference sequence). The CDR3 extends over 16 amino acids. V was clipped by 5 bases and J by 6 bases; unmatched bases: 5.

V usage is TRBV9 and J usage is TRBJ1-6; D is uncertain. This CDR3 is built from 15 residues. Trimming shortened V by 0 bases and J by 1 base, and 5 bases separated the two germline ends. Germline-derived CDR1 and CDR2 are SGDLS and YYNGEE. DNA for the CDR3: TGTGCCAGCAGCGTAGATCCGTCCTATAATTCACCCCTCCACTTT. Encoded protein: CASSVDPSYNSPLHF. Based on the CDR3 plus reference TRBV9 and TRBJ1-6, the full variable domain is DSGVTQTPKHLITATGQRVTLRCSPRSGDLSVYWYQQSLDQGLQFLIQYYNGEERAKGNILERFSAQQFPDLHSELNLSSLELGDSALYFCASSVDPSYNSPLHFGNGTRLTVT.

V and J are TRBV6-6 and TRBJ2-5, with 8 nucleotides matching TRBD2. CDR3 length: 14 amino acids. Germline-derived CDR1 and CDR2 are MNHNY and SVGAGI (reference sequence). The junction had 4 bases not matched to a gene; V was cut back by 2 bases and J by 5 bases. The CDR3 loop is CASSYGTRSETQYF. The CDR3 coding sequence is TGTGCCAGCAGTTACGGGACTAGATCGGAGACCCAGTACTTC.

The chain recombines TRBV28 with TRBJ1-2; TRBD1 aligns across 12 bases. There are 14 residues in the CDR3. The V gene's germline CDR1 is MDHEN and CDR2 SYDVKM. J was trimmed by 6 bases and V by 6 bases; bases with no gene match: 5. CDR3 nucleotides: TGTGCCAGCAGGGGGACAGGGGGCAGTAATGGCTACACCTTC. This gives the protein CASRGTGGSNGYTF.

For this clone: Other DNA sequences in the sample encode the same CDR3. The genes are TRBV2 and TRBJ2-7, with D hard to call. There are 11 residues in the CDR3. Per the germline V gene, CDR1 is SNHLY and CDR2 is FYNNEI. V shed 4 bases and J shed 4 bases, with 5 bases lying between them. Written as DNA, the CDR3 is TGTGCCAGCAGTGTTTCATACGAGCAGTACTTC. It specifies CASSVSYEQYF.

In this sample, this clone turned up once. This chain joins TRBV5-4 and TRBJ1-5, with TRBD1 matching 9 bases. Per germline, CDR1 SGHNT and CDR2 YYREEE (reference sequence). This CDR3 spans 16 amino acids. V lost 4 bases, J lost 3 bases, and 8 bases stayed unmatched. CDR3 residues: CASSGRTGAANQPQHF. The CDR3 region has the DNA TGTGCCAGCAGCGGCCGGACAGGGGCGGCCAATCAGCCCCAGCATTTT.

V and J are TRBV2 and TRBJ2-2; 8 positions match TRBD1. The CDR3 contains 14 residues. Germline CDR1 is SNHLY and CDR2 is FYNNEI. The ends lost 9 bases at V and 3 bases at J; junction bases unmatched: 6. Here the CDR3 reads CASVGQGYTGELFF. The CDR3 DNA reads as TGTGCCAGTGTAGGACAGGGTTACACCGGGGAGCTGTTTTTT.

This sequence joins TRBV7-9 and TRBJ2-2, with TRBD2 matching over 7 bases. Unmatched junction bases numbered 9, after V lost 5 bases and J lost 6 bases. Germline V lookup: CDR1 SEHNR, CDR2 FQNEAQ (reference sequence). There are 15 residues in the CDR3. The CDR3 DNA sequence: TGTGCCAGCAGCCAAGCAACGGGGGGTGCCGGGGAGCTGTTTTTT. Amino acid sequence: CASSQATGGAGELFF. Supplemented by reference TRBV7-9 and TRBJ2-2, the full variable domain reads DTGVSQNPRHKITKRGQNVTFRCDPISEHNRLYWYRQTLGQGPEFLTYFQNEAQLEKSRLLSDRFSAERPKGSFSTLEIQRTEQGDSAMYLCASSQATGGAGELFFGEGSRLTVL.

The V and J genes are TRBV19 and TRBJ1-1, with 7 bases identical to TRBD1. The CDR3 has 16 residues. J gave up 0 bases and V 6 bases, and 10 bases lay outside the gene matches. CDR1 and CDR2 (germline): LNHDA, SQIVND (reference sequence). The CDR3 coding sequence is TGTGCCAGTAGGACCATCGGGACAGTTTTGAACACTGAAGCTTTCTTT. Amino acids: CASRTIGTVLNTEAFF.

The chain is built from TRBV29-1 and TRBJ2-6; 9 nucleotides agree with TRBD1. CDR3 length: 17 residues. Germline values: CDR1 SQVTM, CDR2 ANQGSEA. Unmatched junction bases numbered 6, after V lost 2 bases and J lost 1 base. As DNA, the CDR3 is TGCAGCGTTGAATTCCGGGACAGGGCATCTGGGGCCAACGTCCTGACTTTC. Residues: CSVEFRDRASGANVLTF. The whole variable domain, filled in from reference TRBV29-1 and TRBJ2-6, reads SAVISQKPSRDICQRGTSLTIQCQVDSQVTMMFWYRQQPGQSLTLIATANQGSEATYESGFVIDKFPISRPNLTFSTLTVSNMSPEDSSIYLCSVEFRDRASGANVLTFGAGSRLTVL.

The genes are TRBV6-1 and TRBJ1-1, with D hard to call. The V end was cut by 7 bases, the J end by 7 bases, with 10 bases between. Germline CDR1 MNHNS, CDR2 SASEGT. This CDR3 comprises 11 residues. CDR3 DNA sequence: TGTGCCAGCAACCGGTGGGGTGAAGCTTTCTTT. It encodes CASNRWGEAFF.

The gene calls are TRBV7-3 and TRBJ2-5, with a tentative D call TRBD2 (6 bases). V was trimmed by 5 bases and J by 5 bases, leaving 12 bases between them. CDR3 size: 13 residues. In germline, CDR1 is SGHTA, CDR2 FQGTGA. The CDR3 DNA sequence: TGTGCCAGCAGCCAGGGACTCTATGAGACCCAGTACTTC. It yields the protein CASSQGLYETQYF.

The rearrangement links TRBV11-2 to TRBJ2-7; D uncertain. CDR3 length: 13 amino acids. Germline V gene data show CDR1 as SGHAT and CDR2 as FQNNGV. Trimming took off 6 bases at V and 3 bases at J, with 12 bases between the two ends. This CDR3 reads CASRDVPNYEQYF. The CDR3, as DNA: TGTGCCAGCAGGGATGTCCCTAACTACGAGCAGTACTTC.

This clone showed up just once. The chain couples TRBV28 to TRBJ1-3; D ambiguous. Trimming pared 5 bases from V and 0 bases from J, leaving 14 bases between. The CDR3 sequence is 16 residues long. In germline, CDR1 is MDHEN, CDR2 SYDVKM. CDR3 sequence reads: CASSPWATNSGNTIYF. The CDR3 DNA sequence: TGTGCCAGCAGTCCGTGGGCGACGAACTCTGGAAACACCATATATTTT.

The V gene is TRBV10-3, the J gene TRBJ2-5; 8 bases are a match to TRBD2. V dropped 6 bases and J dropped 3; count of bases not matched to a gene: 6. This CDR3 is 14 amino acids long. Germline CDR1 is ENHRY and CDR2 is SYGVKD. The CDR3 sequence: CAIRSGRGEETQYF. CDR3 sequence (DNA): TGTGCCATCAGATCGGGGCGGGGGGAAGAGACCCAGTACTTC.

The chain combines TRBV5-6 with TRBJ2-3; 9 bases are a match to TRBD2. CDR3 length: 17 amino acids. CDR1 and CDR2 from the germline V gene are SGHDT and YYEEEE. The V segment lost 3 bases and the J segment 2 bases; nucleotides outside the gene matches: 10. CDR3 DNA sequence: TGTGCCAGCAGCTCTCTTCTAGCGGGAAGATTCACAGATACGCAGTATTTT. Protein sequence: CASSSLLAGRFTDTQYF.

Of note for this clone: Other DNA sequences of this sample code for an identical CDR3. The chain links TRBV18 to TRBJ2-7; 9 bases are shared with TRBD1. The CDR3 has 13 residues. The V gene's germline CDR1 is KGHSH and CDR2 LQKENI. With 3 bases clipped from V and 5 bases from J, the junction kept 2 bases outside the gene matches. The CDR3 DNA reads TGTGCCAGCTCACCGGGACAGGGTAACGAGCAGTACTTC. Protein sequence: CASSPGQGNEQYF.

The rearrangement uses TRBV10-2 and TRBJ2-5; D uncertain. Germline V gene lookup returns CDR1 WSHSY and CDR2 SAAADI. The CDR3 extends over 13 amino acids. The germline V and J ends were trimmed by 6 bases and 4 bases, with 12 bases remaining between them. The CDR3 sequence: CASSSSGRETQYF. CDR3 DNA sequence: TGCGCCAGCAGCTCTTCCGGCAGAGAGACCCAGTACTTC.